These 8 T cell receptor beta chains originate from one sample sequenced in a study of blood T cell repertoires in COVID-19. Repertoires were generated with immunoSEQ multiplex PCR, while TCRdb's copy carries only in-frame clones and drops some. The sample shows 250,000 to 300,000 clones, approximately 86% of them seen only once. Sequences were obtained from peripheral blood. The origin of the receptors is a woman aged 65 to 85 with COVID-19, enrolled during active disease.

This clone was detected a few times. The chain couples TRBV12-3 or TRBV12-4 to TRBJ1-2; 9 bases align to TRBD1. V shed 5 bases, J shed 7 bases, and the junction held 5 bases outside the gene matches. This CDR3 is built from 13 residues. The CDR3 is CASSVGQGFGYTF. The CDR3 coding sequence is TGTGCCAGCAGTGTGGGACAGGGCTTTGGCTACACCTTC.

The chain carries TRBV27 and TRBJ1-2, with 8 bases fitting TRBD1. Germline V gives CDR1 MNHEY, CDR2 SMNVEV (reference sequence). The V gene end was trimmed by 6 bases and the J gene end by 0 bases; junction bases not matched to a gene: 6. The CDR3 covers 15 residues. The CDR3 spells CASRPSGGTNYGYTF. CDR3 bases: TGTGCCAGCAGGCCCTCAGGGGGCACTAACTATGGCTACACCTTC.

This chain links TRBV5-1 with TRBJ2-7; 7 positions agree with TRBD1. Germline V gives CDR1 SGHRS, CDR2 YFSETQ. J lost 3 bases, V lost 4 bases, and 4 bases had no gene match. The CDR3 loop spans 13 amino acids. The CDR3 coding sequence is TGCGCCAGCAGCATGGGACAGAGCTACGAGCAGTACTTC. Its translation is CASSMGQSYEQYF.

This chain joins TRBV4-3 and TRBJ2-2; possible D gene TRBD2, 5 bases. Trimming cost V 0 bases and J 8 bases, with 13 bases left between them. Per the germline V gene, CDR1 is LGHNA and CDR2 is YSLEER. This CDR3 is 15 amino acids long. In DNA form, the CDR3 reads TGCGCCAGCAGCCAAGATCGGGATTTTGTGGGGGAGCTGTTTTTT. Encoded protein: CASSQDRDFVGELFF.

This sequence joins TRBV3-1 (or the pseudogene TRBV3-2) and TRBJ1-2, with D perhaps matching TRBD1 (5 bases). The germline gives CDR1 LGHDT, CDR2 YNNKEL (reference sequence). The CDR3 is 12 residues long. The V end was cut by 4 bases, the J end by 7 bases, with 10 bases between. The CDR3 DNA sequence: TGTGCCAGCAGCCCGGGGGTAGCTGGCTACACCTTC. It specifies CASSPGVAGYTF.

The CDR3 loop is CASSQGLKRGGRDTQYF. For the CDR3, the DNA is TGTGCCAGCAGCCAAGGGCTAAAGCGGGGGGGCAGGGATACGCAGTATTTT. This rearrangement joins TRBV4-2 to TRBJ2-3; 10 bases are a match to TRBD2. Unmatched junction bases numbered 10, after V lost 1 base and J lost 6 bases. CDR3 length equals 17 residues. CDR1 LGHNA and CDR2 YNFKEQ come from the germline V gene.

The CDR3 DNA sequence: TGTGCCAGCGGTAGCGGGGTGACCCAAGAGACCCAGTACTTC. This encodes CASGSGVTQETQYF. The J gene is TRBJ2-5, the V gene TRBV30; 8 nucleotides agree with TRBD2. CDR3 length: 14 residues. Germline-derived CDR1 and CDR2 are GTSNPN and SVGIG (reference sequence). The ends lost 8 bases at V and 1 base at J; junction bases unmatched: 9.

The chain combines TRBV2 with TRBJ1-1; TRBD1 might be the D (5 bases). V was clipped by 6 bases and J by 3 bases, with 8 bases between them. This CDR3 spans 12 amino acids. Germline V lookup: CDR1 SNHLY, CDR2 FYNNEI. The CDR3 spells CASRDMDTEAFF. Here the CDR3 DNA reads TGTGCCAGCAGGGACATGGACACTGAAGCTTTCTTT.